This TCR beta chain was retrieved from a study of spatial heterogeneity in lung cancer. This clonotype was counted ten times or more. CDR1 SGHVS and CDR2 FQNEAQ come from the germline V gene. CDR3 length equals 16 residues. The J segment lost 6 bases and the V segment lost 5 bases, leaving 10 bases of the junction unmatched. Time point reported: blood at routine non-recurrence follow-up after resection. Whole RNA, isolated from tumor, nontumor lung or frozen PBMC, was sequenced without prior sorting. Each CDR3 protein is one row after TCRdb ran MiXCR on the 5' RACE reads. The table shows more than 25,000 distinct CDR3 sequences, with 4.5% to 7.5% occurring only once.

The V gene is TRBV7-8, the J gene TRBJ2-1, with 10 bases fitting TRBD2. The sequence was obtained from a male donor with early-stage non-small cell lung cancer. The sample was PBMCs, taken at follow-up. The CDR3 coding sequence is TGTGCCAGCAGCCCCCCCCGGATAGCGGGAGGCAATGAGCAGTTCTTC. It codes for CASSPPRIAGGNEQFF.